Listed below are T cell receptor beta chains from one sample, sequenced in a study of blood T cells in healthy people across ages. TCRdb called the 5' RACE reads again in MiXCR, with one record for every CDR3 protein. This table holds 780,000 or so distinct CDR3 sequences, more than 20% found once. This sample also belongs to another study, concerning T cells of mothers and their children.

The sequenced sample was blood. All receptors derive from a boy aged 10-17 years in good health. Both conserved end residues are trimmed from each CDR3. Each record gives: clone size, V gene, CDR3 protein. Clone size is given for some rows only: seen once, a few or many times, or a class if the clone is expanded.

few TRBV2 ASSVRDLAYEQY
- TRBV7-3 ASSSQAGVEQF
few TRBV7-9 ASSPLGEWDGYT
- TRBV14 ASSRQGLSYNEQF
- TRBV20-1 SAAARGKANYGYT
few TRBV27 ASSLILGYEQY
- TRBV3-1 ASSQDLDRGTYEQY
- TRBV5-6 ASSLRGFAGYEQY
- TRBV29-1 SVSRTTGVGNIQY
- TRBV28 ASSQRRVQYNEQF
many TRBV6-2/TRBV6-3 ASSYSGEQY
few TRBV29-1 SVPRTLNEQF
- TRBV5-1 ASSLTSVQETQY
- TRBV7-2 ASSLRTSTNEQF
- TRBV4-3 ASSQDQPGSGELF
- TRBV27 ACGKTGANVLT
few TRBV5-1 ASSLARTVTGELF
- TRBV27 ASSLYNGGRTEAF
many TRBV9 ASSLDRAYEQY
few TRBV29-1 SVETGVGSRGKETQY
- TRBV7-2 ASSQGTSGVNQF
few TRBV7-7 ASSSGQGVSYEQY
- TRBV29-1 SVEFSGGSSDTQY
- TRBV6-5 ASSYTRGGIEAF